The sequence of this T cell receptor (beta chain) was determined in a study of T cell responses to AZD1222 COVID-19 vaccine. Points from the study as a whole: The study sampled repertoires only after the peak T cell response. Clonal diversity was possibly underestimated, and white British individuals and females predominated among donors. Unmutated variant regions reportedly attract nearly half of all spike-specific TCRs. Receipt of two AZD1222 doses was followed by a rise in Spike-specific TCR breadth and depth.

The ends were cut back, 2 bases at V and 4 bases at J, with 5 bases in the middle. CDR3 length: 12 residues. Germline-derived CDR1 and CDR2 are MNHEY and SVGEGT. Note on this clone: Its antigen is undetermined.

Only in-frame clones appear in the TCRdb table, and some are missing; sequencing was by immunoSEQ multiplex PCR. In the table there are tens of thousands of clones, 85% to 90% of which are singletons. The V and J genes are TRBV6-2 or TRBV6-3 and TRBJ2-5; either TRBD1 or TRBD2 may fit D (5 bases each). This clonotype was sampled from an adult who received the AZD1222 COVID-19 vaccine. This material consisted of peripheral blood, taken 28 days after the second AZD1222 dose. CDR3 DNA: TGTGCCAGCAGTTACGGGGGAGAGACCCAGTACTTC. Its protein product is CASSYGGETQYF.